This T cell receptor (beta chain) originates from a study of cytomegalovirus exposure and HLA in healthy donors. TCRdb's copy holds only in-frame clones and misses some; the assay was immunoSEQ multiplex PCR. The sample holds around 60,000 clones, almost 97% seen once. Per germline, CDR1 MDHEN and CDR2 SYDVKM. The CDR3 runs to 17 residues. V was pared by 5 bases and J by 2 bases, with 10 bases of the junction left unmatched. Sample: PBMCs. The sequence derives from a woman between 18 and 29 years old in good health and CMV-seronegative. The V gene is TRBV28, the J gene TRBJ1-5; 9 bases map to TRBD1. The CDR3, as DNA: TGTGCCAGCAGTGACCCGAACAGGGGGCTGGGCAATCAGCCCCAGCATTTT. Translating gives CASSDPNRGLGNQPQHF.